The 19 T cell receptor beta chains presented below share a single source sample, sequenced in a study of cytomegalovirus exposure and HLA in healthy donors. PCR amplification relied on 60 Vbeta primers (plus 13 Jbeta primers). Method: immunoSEQ multiplex PCR; TCRdb's copy keeps in-frame clones and lacks some. The repertoire has around 150,000 clones, approximately 77% of them found once; the top ten carry around 1.5%. Sequenced sample: PBMCs. Every receptor here comes from a woman in her thirties or forties in good health and CMV-seronegative.

V usage is TRBV6-4 and J usage is TRBJ1-1, with 7 bases matching TRBD1. Germline CDR1 MRHNA, CDR2 SNTAGT. The CDR3 consists of 19 residues. V lost 4 bases, J lost 1 base, and 18 bases stayed unmatched. CDR3 region: CASSANEGQCLSGNTEAFF. The CDR3 DNA is TGTGCCAGCAGTGCCAACGAGGGACAGTGCCTTTCCGGGAACACTGAAGCTTTCTTT.

The chain carries TRBV7-3 and TRBJ1-2; a possible D gene is TRBD1 (5 bases). V was pared by 8 bases and J by 5 bases, with 15 bases between. The CDR3 has 13 amino acids. Germline V gene lookup returns CDR1 SGHTA and CDR2 FQGTGA. The CDR3 spells CASSGGGEYGYTF. CDR3 DNA: TGTGCCAGCTCAGGCGGGGGAGAATATGGCTACACCTTC. The full variable domain, with the rest looked up from reference TRBV7-3 and TRBJ1-2, is GAGVSQTPSNKVTEKGKYVELRCDPISGHTALYWYRQSLGQGPEFLIYFQGTGAADDSGLPNDRFFAVRPEGSVSTLKIQRTERGDSAVYLCASSGGGEYGYTFGSGTRLTVV.

The chain couples TRBV2 to TRBJ1-4; D is uncertain. Germline V gene sequence: CDR1 SNHLY, CDR2 FYNNEI. The CDR3 consists of 12 residues. V gave up 6 bases and J gave up 4 bases, with 6 bases separating them. The CDR3 spells CASREHNEKLFF. In DNA form, the CDR3 reads TGTGCCAGCAGGGAGCATAATGAAAAACTGTTTTTT.

V gene TRBV4-1 combines with J gene TRBJ2-3; perhaps TRBD1 as D (6 bases). The CDR3 sequence is 16 residues long. The germline gives CDR1 MGHRA, CDR2 YSYEKL. V was pared by 0 bases and J by 2 bases, with 12 bases between. The CDR3 loop reads CASSQEGQGSTDTQYF. The CDR3 DNA sequence: TGCGCCAGCAGCCAAGAGGGGCAGGGGTCCACAGATACGCAGTATTTT.

The chain has TRBV6-5 and TRBJ2-1, with D possibly being TRBD1 (6 bases). This CDR3 has 16 residues. The V and J ends lost 0 bases and 5 bases respectively, with 14 bases between them. Germline V gives CDR1 MNHEY, CDR2 SVGAGI. The CDR3 reads CASSYSTWGPDNEQFF. The CDR3, as DNA: TGTGCCAGCAGTTACTCGACGTGGGGGCCAGACAATGAGCAGTTCTTC.

This chain connects TRBV6-5 to TRBJ2-2; D perhaps matches TRBD1 (6 bases). Germline V gene data show CDR1 as MNHEY and CDR2 as SVGAGI. The V end lost 4 bases, the J end lost 3 bases, and 12 bases lay between the germline ends. The length of the CDR3 is 15 residues. The CDR3 here is CASSSPDRHTGELFF. Written as DNA, the CDR3 is TGTGCCAGCAGTTCCCCCGACAGGCACACCGGGGAGCTGTTTTTT.

The chain combines TRBV6-1 with TRBJ1-1; D uncertain. Germline V gene sequence: CDR1 MNHNS, CDR2 SASEGT. CDR3 length: 14 amino acids. Trimming removed 0 bases from V and 4 bases from J, with 9 bases in between. Written as DNA, the CDR3 is TGTGCCAGCAGTGAAGCGCTGGGGAGCACTGAAGCTTTCTTT. It translates to CASSEALGSTEAFF.

The chain carries TRBV7-9 and TRBJ2-7; maybe TRBD2 (6 bases). The CDR3 is 14 residues long. Germline V CDR1 and CDR2: SEHNR, FQNEAQ (reference sequence). V was trimmed by 5 bases and J by 2 bases, leaving 13 bases between them. The CDR3: CASSRGGGAYEQYF. The CDR3 nucleotides are TGTGCCAGCAGCCGTGGGGGAGGTGCCTACGAGCAGTACTTC.

Only one count was recorded for this clone. J is TRBJ1-5 and V is TRBV7-2; TRBD1 might be the D (6 bases). V lost 5 bases and J 6 bases, leaving 11 bases between the germline ends. The CDR3 totals 13 residues. The germline V gene has CDR1 SGHTA and CDR2 FQGNSA. For the CDR3, the DNA is TGTGCCAGCAGCACTGGGACACGTCAGCCCCAGCATTTT. This codes for CASSTGTRQPQHF.

The gene calls are TRBV6-5 and TRBJ2-7; 11 bases fit TRBD1. Looked up from germline, CDR1 is MNHEY and CDR2 is SVGAGI. This CDR3 has 15 residues. The ends lost 5 bases at V and 3 bases at J; junction bases unmatched: 6. The CDR3 DNA sequence: TGTGCCAGCAGTCGCCCCGGGACAGGGGGCTACGAGCAGTACTTC. This encodes CASSRPGTGGYEQYF.

The chain has TRBV18 and TRBJ1-6; TRBD1 agrees at 7 bases. The germline gives CDR1 KGHSH, CDR2 LQKENI. The CDR3 sequence is 14 residues long. J gave up 7 bases and V 3 bases, and 3 bases lay outside the gene matches. For the CDR3, the DNA is TGTGCCAGCTCACCGGGACAGCAGAATTCACCCCTCCACTTT. Its protein is CASSPGQQNSPLHF. Complete variable domain (other parts from reference TRBV18 and TRBJ1-6): NAGVMQNPRHLVRRRGQEARLRCSPMKGHSHVYWYRQLPEEGLKFMVYLQKENIIDESGMPKERFSAEFPKEGPSILRIQQVVRGDSAAYFCASSPGQQNSPLHFGNGTRLTVT.

This clone was seen more than once but under ten times. The same CDR3 also results from other DNA sequences found in this sample. The J gene is TRBJ1-2, the V gene TRBV11-2; D uncertain. The germline V gene has CDR1 SGHAT and CDR2 FQNNGV. The CDR3 runs to 13 residues. Trimming left V 1 base short and J 2 bases short, with 5 bases between. CDR3 coding DNA: TGTGCCAGCAGCTTAGGCGCCAACTATGGCTACACCTTC. Translation gives CASSLGANYGYTF.

The CDR3 is CASSPQGANTEAFF. DNA for the CDR3: TGTGCCAGTTCCCCACAGGGGGCGAACACTGAAGCTTTCTTT. The chain has TRBV19 and TRBJ1-1, with 9 bases matching TRBD1. Germline V gene data show CDR1 as LNHDA and CDR2 as SQIVND (reference sequence). Trimming at V came to 8 bases and at J to 1 base, leaving 5 bases not matched to a gene. The CDR3 is made up of 14 amino acids.

The V gene is TRBV6-1, the J gene TRBJ2-1; maybe TRBD2 (6 bases). This CDR3 spans 13 amino acids. The V gene's germline CDR1 is MNHNS and CDR2 SASEGT. V was shortened by 7 bases and J by 3 bases, with 10 bases between the two germline ends. The CDR3 loop reads CASTRGLYNEQFF. The CDR3 DNA sequence: TGTGCCAGCACGCGGGGCCTCTACAATGAGCAGTTCTTC.

The rearrangement uses TRBV6-1 and TRBJ2-7; 9 bases align to TRBD1. V lost 6 bases and J lost 1; bases outside the gene matches: 7. The length of the CDR3 is 15 residues. Germline loops: CDR1 MNHNS, CDR2 SASEGT. The CDR3 DNA reads TGTGCCAGCAGGGTGCCTGGACAGGGGTCCTACGAGCAGTACTTC. Translation gives CASRVPGQGSYEQYF.

This clone came up once. In DNA form, the CDR3 reads TGTGCCAGCAGCTTAGCGGGGGGACTTCCTCATGACTACGAGCAGTACTTC. It encodes CASSLAGGLPHDYEQYF. This sequence joins TRBV7-9 and TRBJ2-7; TRBD2 might be the D (6 bases). The ends were cut back, 0 bases at V and 3 bases at J, with 18 bases in the middle. This CDR3 spans 17 amino acids. Germline lookup yields CDR1 SEHNR and CDR2 FQNEAQ (reference sequence).

This clone was seen only a few times. The chain couples TRBV6-1 to TRBJ1-5, with D tentatively TRBD1 (5 bases). The CDR3 is 14 residues long. V was trimmed by 2 bases and J by 4 bases, leaving 9 bases between them. Germline CDR1 MNHNS, CDR2 SASEGT. Here the CDR3 reads CASSEQGGNQPQHF. The CDR3 DNA sequence: TGTGCCAGCAGTGAACAGGGAGGGAATCAGCCCCAGCATTTT.

The rearrangement links TRBV18 to TRBJ1-1; TRBD1 agrees at 9 bases. After removal of 6 bases from V and 6 bases from J, the junction contained 14 bases not matched to a gene. Germline values: CDR1 KGHSH, CDR2 LQKENI. The CDR3 loop spans 16 amino acids. CDR3 in DNA: TGTGCCAGCTCTCCCGGGACAGGGAGTTTGTGGGCTGAAGCTTTCTTT. Its translation: CASSPGTGSLWAEAFF.

The chain uses TRBV5-6 and TRBJ2-5; D may be TRBD2 (6 bases). Germline CDR1 SGHDT, CDR2 YYEEEE. With 2 bases removed from V and 7 bases from J, the gap between germline ends came to 9 bases. This CDR3 has 12 residues. The CDR3 DNA reads TGTGCCAGCAGCTTAGGAGGGCTGACCCAGTACTTC. Its translation: CASSLGGLTQYF.